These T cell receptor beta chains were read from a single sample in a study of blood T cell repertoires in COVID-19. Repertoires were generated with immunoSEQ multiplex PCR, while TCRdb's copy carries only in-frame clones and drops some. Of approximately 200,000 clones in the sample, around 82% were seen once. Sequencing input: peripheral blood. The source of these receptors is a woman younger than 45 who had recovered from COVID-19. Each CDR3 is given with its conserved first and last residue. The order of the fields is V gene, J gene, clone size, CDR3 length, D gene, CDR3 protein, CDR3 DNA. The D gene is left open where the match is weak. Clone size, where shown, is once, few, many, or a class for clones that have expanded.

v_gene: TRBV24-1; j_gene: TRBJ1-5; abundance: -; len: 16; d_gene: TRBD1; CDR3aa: CATSDEQGAVGQPQHF; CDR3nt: TGTGCCACCAGTGATGAACAGGGGGCCGTCGGTCAGCCCCAGCATTTT
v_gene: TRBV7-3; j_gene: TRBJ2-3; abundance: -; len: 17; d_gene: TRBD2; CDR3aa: CASSLIGLAGVTDTQYF; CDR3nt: TGTGCCAGCAGTCTTATAGGACTAGCGGGAGTGACAGATACGCAGTATTTT
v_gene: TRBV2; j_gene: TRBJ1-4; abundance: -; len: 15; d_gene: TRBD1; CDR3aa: CASSAAGTGGEKLFF; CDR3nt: TGTGCCAGCAGTGCCGCCGGGACAGGAGGTGAAAAACTGTTTTTT
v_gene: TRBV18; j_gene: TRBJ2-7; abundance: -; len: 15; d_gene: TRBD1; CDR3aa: CASSPGTATSYEQYF; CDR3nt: TGTGCCAGCTCTCCCGGGACAGCGACCTCCTACGAGCAGTACTTC
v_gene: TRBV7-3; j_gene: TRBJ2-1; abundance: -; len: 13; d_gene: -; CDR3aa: CASSSRNYNEQFF; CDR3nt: TGTGCCAGCAGTTCTAGGAACTACAATGAGCAGTTCTTC
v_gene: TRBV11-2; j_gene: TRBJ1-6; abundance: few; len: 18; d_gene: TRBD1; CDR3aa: CASRGIPSTGGYNSPLHF; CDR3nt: TGTGCCAGCAGGGGGATACCGTCGACAGGGGGCTATAATTCACCCCTCCACTTT
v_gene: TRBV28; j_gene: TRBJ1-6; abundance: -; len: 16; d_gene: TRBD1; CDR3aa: CASSLTGGWNNSPLHF; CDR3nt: TGTGCCAGCAGTTTAACAGGGGGATGGAATAATTCACCCCTCCACTTT
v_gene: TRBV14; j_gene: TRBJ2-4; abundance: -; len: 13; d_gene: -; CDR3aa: CASSQAGADIQYF; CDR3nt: TGTGCCAGCAGCCAAGCGGGAGCGGACATTCAGTACTTC
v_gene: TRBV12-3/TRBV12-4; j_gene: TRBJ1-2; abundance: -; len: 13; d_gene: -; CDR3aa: CASSLGQGYGYTF; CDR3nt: TGTGCCAGCAGCCTCGGACAAGGCTATGGCTACACCTTC
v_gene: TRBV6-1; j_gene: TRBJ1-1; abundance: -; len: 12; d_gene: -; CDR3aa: CASSEIVTEAFF; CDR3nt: TGTGCCAGCAGTGAAATAGTTACTGAAGCTTTCTTT
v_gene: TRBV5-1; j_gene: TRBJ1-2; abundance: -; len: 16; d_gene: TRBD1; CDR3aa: CASSFEGTGQGYGYTF; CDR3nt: TGCGCCAGCAGCTTTGAAGGGACAGGCCAAGGCTATGGCTACACCTTC
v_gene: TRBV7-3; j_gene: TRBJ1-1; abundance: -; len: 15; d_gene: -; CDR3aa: CASSSNRARNTEAFF; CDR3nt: TGTGCCAGCAGCTCAAACAGGGCTCGAAACACTGAAGCTTTCTTT
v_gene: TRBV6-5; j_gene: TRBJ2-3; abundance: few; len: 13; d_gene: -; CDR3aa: CASSGQVGDTQYF; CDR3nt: TGTGCCAGCTCTGGGCAGGTGGGAGATACGCAGTATTTT
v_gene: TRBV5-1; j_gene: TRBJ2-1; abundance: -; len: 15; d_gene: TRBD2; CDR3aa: CASSWASSGDDEQFF; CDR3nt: TGCGCCAGCAGTTGGGCCTCTAGCGGGGACGATGAGCAGTTCTTC
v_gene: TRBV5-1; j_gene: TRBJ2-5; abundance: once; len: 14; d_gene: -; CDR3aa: CASSLVSSQETQYF; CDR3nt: TGCGCCAGCAGCTTGGTTAGCAGCCAAGAGACCCAGTACTTC
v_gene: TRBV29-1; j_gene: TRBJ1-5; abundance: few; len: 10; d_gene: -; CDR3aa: CSVGPQPQHF; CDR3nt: TGCAGCGTTGGGCCCCAGCCCCAGCATTTT
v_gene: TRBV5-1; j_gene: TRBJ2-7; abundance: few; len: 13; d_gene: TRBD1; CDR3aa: CASKGTGAYEQYF; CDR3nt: TGCGCCAGCAAAGGGACAGGAGCCTACGAGCAGTACTTC
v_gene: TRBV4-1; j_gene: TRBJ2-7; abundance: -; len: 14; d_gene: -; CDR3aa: CASSQDGQSYEQYF; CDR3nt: TGCGCCAGCAGCCAAGATGGGCAGTCCTACGAGCAGTACTTC
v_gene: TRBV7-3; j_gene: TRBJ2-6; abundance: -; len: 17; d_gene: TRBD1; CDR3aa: CASSPRDRSSGANVLTF; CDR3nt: TGTGCCAGCAGCCCCAGGGACAGAAGCTCTGGGGCCAACGTCCTGACTTTC
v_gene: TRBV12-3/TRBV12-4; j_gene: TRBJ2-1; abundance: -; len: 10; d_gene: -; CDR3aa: CASGSNEQFF; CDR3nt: TGTGCCAGCGGGAGCAATGAGCAGTTCTTC
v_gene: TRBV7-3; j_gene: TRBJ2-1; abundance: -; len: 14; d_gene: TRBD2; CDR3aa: CASRASGSVYEQFF; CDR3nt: TGTGCCAGCAGGGCTAGCGGGAGTGTATATGAGCAGTTCTTC
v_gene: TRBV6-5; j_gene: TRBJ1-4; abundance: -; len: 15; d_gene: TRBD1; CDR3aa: CATSNRDSAHEKLFF; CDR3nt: TGTGCCACCTCGAACCGGGACAGCGCTCATGAAAAACTGTTTTTT
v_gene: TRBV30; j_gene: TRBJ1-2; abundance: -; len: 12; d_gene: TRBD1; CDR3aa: CAWRDRGYGYTF; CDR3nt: TGTGCCTGGAGAGACAGGGGCTATGGCTACACCTTC
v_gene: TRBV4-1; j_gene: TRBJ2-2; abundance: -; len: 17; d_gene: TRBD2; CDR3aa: CASSPRRAGGGTGELFF; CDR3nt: TGCGCCAGCAGCCCACGCCGAGCGGGAGGCGGCACCGGGGAGCTGTTTTTT
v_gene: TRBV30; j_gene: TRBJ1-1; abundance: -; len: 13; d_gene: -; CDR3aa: CAWSVRGNTEAFF; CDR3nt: TGTGCCTGGAGTGTACGGGGGAACACTGAAGCTTTCTTT
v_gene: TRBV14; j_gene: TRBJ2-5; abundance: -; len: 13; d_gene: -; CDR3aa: CASNKRVQETQYF; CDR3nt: TGTGCCAGCAATAAGCGGGTCCAAGAGACCCAGTACTTC
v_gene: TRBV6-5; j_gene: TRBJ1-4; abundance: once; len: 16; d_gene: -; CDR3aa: CASSYRPGATNEKLFF; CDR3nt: TGTGCCAGCAGTTACCGTCCAGGGGCAACTAATGAAAAACTGTTTTTT
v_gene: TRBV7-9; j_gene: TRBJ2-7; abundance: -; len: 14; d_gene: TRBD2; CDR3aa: CASSPTSGRYEQYF; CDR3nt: TGTGCCAGCAGCCCAACTAGCGGGAGGTACGAGCAGTACTTC
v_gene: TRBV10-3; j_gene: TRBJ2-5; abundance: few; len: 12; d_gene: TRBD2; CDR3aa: CATSRGSETQYF; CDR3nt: TGTGCCACCAGCCGCGGGAGTGAGACCCAGTACTTC
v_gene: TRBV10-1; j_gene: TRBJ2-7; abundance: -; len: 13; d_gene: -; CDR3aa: CASSESWPGEQYF; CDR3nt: TGCGCCAGCAGTGAGTCATGGCCCGGGGAGCAGTACTTC
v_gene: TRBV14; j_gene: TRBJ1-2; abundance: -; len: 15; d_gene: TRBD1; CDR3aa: CASSQDRTGGEGYTF; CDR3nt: TGTGCCAGCAGCCAAGACCGGACAGGGGGCGAGGGCTACACCTTC
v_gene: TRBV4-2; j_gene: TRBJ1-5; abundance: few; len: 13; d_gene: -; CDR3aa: CASSQEANQPQHF; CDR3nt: TGTGCCAGCAGCCAAGAAGCGAATCAGCCCCAGCATTTT
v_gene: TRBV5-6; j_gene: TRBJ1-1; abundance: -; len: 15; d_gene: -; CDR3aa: CASSFVGGENTEAFF; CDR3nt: TGTGCCAGCAGCTTCGTGGGAGGGGAGAACACTGAAGCTTTCTTT
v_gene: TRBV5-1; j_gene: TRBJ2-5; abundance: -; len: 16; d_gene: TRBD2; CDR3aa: CASSLGGLAGEETQYF; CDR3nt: TGCGCCAGCAGCTTGGGGGGCCTAGCGGGAGAAGAGACCCAGTACTTC
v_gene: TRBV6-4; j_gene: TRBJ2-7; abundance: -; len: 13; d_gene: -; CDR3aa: CASSTQEGYEQYF; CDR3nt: TGTGCCAGCAGTACCCAGGAGGGCTACGAGCAGTACTTC
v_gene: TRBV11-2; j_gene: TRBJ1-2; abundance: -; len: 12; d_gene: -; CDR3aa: CASRPAGGGYTF; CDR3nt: TGTGCCAGCCGACCTGCGGGTGGCGGCTACACCTTC
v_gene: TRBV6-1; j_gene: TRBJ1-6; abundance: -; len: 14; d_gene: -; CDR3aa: CASSDPQGTSPLHF; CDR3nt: TGTGCCAGCAGTGACCCCCAGGGGACTTCACCCCTCCACTTT
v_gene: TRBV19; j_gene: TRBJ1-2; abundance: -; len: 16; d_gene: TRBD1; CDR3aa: CASTKTSRDRLRGYTF; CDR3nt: TGTGCCAGTACCAAAACTAGTAGGGACAGGCTCAGAGGCTACACCTTC
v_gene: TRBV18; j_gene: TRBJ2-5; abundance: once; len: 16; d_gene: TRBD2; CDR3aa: CASSPHVAGPQETQYF; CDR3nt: TGTGCCAGCTCACCACACGTAGCGGGGCCCCAAGAGACCCAGTACTTC
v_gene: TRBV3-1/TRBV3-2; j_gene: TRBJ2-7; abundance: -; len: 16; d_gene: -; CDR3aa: CASSQERRLGGWEQYF; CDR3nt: TGTGCCAGCAGCCAAGAGCGCCGTCTCGGAGGGTGGGAGCAGTACTTC
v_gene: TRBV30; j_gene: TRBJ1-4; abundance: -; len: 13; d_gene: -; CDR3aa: CAWSPGENEKLFF; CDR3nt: TGTGCCTGGAGTCCAGGGGAGAATGAAAAACTGTTTTTT
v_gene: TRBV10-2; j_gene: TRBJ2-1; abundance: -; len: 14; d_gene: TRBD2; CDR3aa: CASWGLADYNEQFF; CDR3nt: TGCGCCAGCTGGGGACTAGCGGACTACAATGAGCAGTTCTTC
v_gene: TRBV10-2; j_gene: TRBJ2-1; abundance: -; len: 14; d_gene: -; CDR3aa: CASSERAGRNEQFF; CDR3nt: TGCGCCAGCAGTGAGCGAGCGGGCCGAAATGAGCAGTTCTTC
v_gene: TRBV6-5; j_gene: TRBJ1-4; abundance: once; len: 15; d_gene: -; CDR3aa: CASSLMGGRGEKLFF; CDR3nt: TGTGCCAGCAGCCTAATGGGGGGACGGGGTGAAAAACTGTTTTTT
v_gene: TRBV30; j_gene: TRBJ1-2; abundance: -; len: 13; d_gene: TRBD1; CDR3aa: CAWRGTGTYGYTF; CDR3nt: TGTGCCTGGAGGGGGACAGGCACCTATGGCTACACCTTC
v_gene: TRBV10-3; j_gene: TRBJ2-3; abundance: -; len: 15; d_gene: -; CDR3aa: CAISAPGTSTDTQYF; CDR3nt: TGTGCCATCAGTGCCCCGGGGACTAGCACAGATACGCAGTATTTT
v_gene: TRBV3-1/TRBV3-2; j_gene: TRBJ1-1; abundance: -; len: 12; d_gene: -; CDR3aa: CASSRDNYQAFF; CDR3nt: TGTGCCAGCAGTCGGGATAATTACCAAGCTTTCTTT
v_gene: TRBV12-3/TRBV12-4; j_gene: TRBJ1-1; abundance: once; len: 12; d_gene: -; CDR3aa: CASSPLRTEAFF; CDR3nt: TGTGCCAGCAGTCCCCTGCGCACTGAAGCTTTCTTT
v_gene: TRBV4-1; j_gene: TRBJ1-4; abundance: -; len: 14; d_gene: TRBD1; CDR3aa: CASSQGQGPEKLFF; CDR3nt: TGCGCCAGCAGCCAAGGACAGGGCCCTGAAAAACTGTTTTTT
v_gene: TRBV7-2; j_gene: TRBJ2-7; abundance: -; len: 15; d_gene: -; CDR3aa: CASSLRVPWSYEQYF; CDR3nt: TGTGCCAGCAGCTTACGGGTGCCCTGGTCCTACGAGCAGTACTTC
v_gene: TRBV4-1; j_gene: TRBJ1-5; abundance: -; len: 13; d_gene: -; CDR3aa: CASSQEGLQPQHF; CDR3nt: TGCGCCAGCAGCCAAGAGGGGCTTCAGCCCCAGCATTTT
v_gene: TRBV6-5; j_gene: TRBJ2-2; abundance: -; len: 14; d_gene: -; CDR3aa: CASRTGTRTGELFF; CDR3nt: TGTGCCAGCAGGACAGGTACTCGCACCGGGGAGCTGTTTTTT
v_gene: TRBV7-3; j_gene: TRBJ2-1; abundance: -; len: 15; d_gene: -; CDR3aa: CASSLLAGFENEQFF; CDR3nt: TGTGCCAGCAGCCTGCTTGCGGGATTTGAAAATGAGCAGTTCTTC
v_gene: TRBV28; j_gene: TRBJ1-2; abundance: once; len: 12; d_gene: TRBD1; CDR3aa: CASATGVYGYTF; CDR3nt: TGTGCCAGCGCGACAGGGGTCTATGGCTACACCTTC
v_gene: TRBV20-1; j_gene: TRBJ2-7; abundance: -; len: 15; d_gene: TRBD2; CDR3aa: CSASDTSGITYEQYF; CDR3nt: TGCAGTGCTAGTGACACTAGCGGGATTACCTACGAGCAGTACTTC
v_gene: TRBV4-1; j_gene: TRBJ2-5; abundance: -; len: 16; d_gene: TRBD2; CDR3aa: CASSLRLAGEGETQYF; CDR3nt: TGCGCCAGCAGCCTCAGACTAGCGGGAGAGGGAGAGACCCAGTACTTC
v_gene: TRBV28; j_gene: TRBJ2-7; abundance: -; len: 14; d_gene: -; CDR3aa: CASSSIQGSYEQYF; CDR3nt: TGTGCCAGCAGTTCCATCCAGGGCTCCTACGAGCAGTACTTC
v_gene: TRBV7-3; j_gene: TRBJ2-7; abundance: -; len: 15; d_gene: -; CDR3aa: CASSLTGGSSYEQYF; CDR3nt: TGTGCCAGCAGCTTAACTGGGGGGAGCTCCTACGAGCAGTACTTC
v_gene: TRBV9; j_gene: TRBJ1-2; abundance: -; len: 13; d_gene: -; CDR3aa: CASSVADSYGYTF; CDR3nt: TGTGCCAGCAGCGTAGCTGACAGCTATGGCTACACCTTC